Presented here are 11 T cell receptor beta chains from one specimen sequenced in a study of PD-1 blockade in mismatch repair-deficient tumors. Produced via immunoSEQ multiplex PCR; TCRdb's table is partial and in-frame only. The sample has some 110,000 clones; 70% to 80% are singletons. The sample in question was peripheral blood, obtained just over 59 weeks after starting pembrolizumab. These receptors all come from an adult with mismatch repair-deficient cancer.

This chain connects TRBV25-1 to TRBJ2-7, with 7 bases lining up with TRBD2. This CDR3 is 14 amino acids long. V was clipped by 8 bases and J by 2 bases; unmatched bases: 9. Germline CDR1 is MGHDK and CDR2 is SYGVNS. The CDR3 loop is CASPVGRSPYEQYF. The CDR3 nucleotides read TGTGCCAGCCCGGTCGGGAGGAGTCCCTACGAGCAGTACTTC.

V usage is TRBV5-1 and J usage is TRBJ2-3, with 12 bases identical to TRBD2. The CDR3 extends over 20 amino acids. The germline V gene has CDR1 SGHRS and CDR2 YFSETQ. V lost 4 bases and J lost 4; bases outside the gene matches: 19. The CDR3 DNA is TGCGCCAGCAGCCAGACCGGGACTAGCGGGCCCTTGGGGAGCGCAGATACGCAGTATTTT. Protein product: CASSQTGTSGPLGSADTQYF.

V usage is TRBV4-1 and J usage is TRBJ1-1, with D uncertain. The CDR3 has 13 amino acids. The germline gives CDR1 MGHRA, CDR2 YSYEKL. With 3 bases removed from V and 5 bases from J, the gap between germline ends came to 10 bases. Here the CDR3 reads CASSHARDTEAFF. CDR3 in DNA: TGCGCCAGCAGCCATGCGCGGGATACTGAAGCTTTCTTT.

CDR3 coding DNA: TGTGCCAGCAGCGGGACGGGAACTCCCTACGAGCAGTACTTC. Protein: CASSGTGTPYEQYF. The V and J genes are TRBV2 and TRBJ2-7, with D perhaps given as TRBD1 or TRBD2 (5 bases each). Trimming left V 6 bases short and J 2 bases short, with 14 bases between. The CDR3 covers 14 residues. Germline CDR1 is SNHLY and CDR2 is FYNNEI. The full variable domain, completed using reference TRBV2 and TRBJ2-7, is EPEVTQTPSHQVTQMGQEVILRCVPISNHLYFYWYRQILGQKVEFLVSFYNNEISEKSEIFDDQFSVERPDGSNFTLKIRSTKLEDSAMYFCASSGTGTPYEQYFGPGTRLTVT.

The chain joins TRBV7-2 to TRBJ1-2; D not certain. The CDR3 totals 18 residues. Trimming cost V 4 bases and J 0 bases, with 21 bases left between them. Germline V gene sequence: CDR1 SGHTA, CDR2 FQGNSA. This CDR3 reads CASSSLRLWMRANYGYTF. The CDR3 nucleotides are TGTGCCAGCAGCTCGTTAAGGTTGTGGATGAGAGCTAACTATGGCTACACCTTC. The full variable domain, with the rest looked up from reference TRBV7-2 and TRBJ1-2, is GAGVSQSPSNKVTEKGKDVELRCDPISGHTALYWYRQSLGQGLEFLIYFQGNSAPDKSGLPSDRFSAERTGGSVSTLTIQRTQQEDSAVYLCASSSLRLWMRANYGYTFGSGTRLTVV.

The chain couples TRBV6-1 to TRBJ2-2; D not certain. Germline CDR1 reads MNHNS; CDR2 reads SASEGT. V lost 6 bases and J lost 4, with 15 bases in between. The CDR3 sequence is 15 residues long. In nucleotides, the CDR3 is TGTGCCAGCAGGCCCCAGGCGGCCTTCACCGGGGAGCTGTTTTTT. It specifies CASRPQAAFTGELFF.

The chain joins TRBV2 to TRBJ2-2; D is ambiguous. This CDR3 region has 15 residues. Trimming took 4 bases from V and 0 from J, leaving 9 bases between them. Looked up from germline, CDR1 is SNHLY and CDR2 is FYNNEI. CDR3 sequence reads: CASSGAVANTGELFF. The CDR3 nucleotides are TGTGCCAGCAGTGGGGCGGTCGCGAACACCGGGGAGCTGTTTTTT.

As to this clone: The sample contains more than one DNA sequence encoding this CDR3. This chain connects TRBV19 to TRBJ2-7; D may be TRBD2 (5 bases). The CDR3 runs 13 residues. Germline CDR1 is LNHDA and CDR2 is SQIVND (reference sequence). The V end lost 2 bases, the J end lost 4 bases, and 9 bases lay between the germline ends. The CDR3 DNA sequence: TGTGCCAGTAGTATAAAGGGCGGGTACGAGCAGTACTTC. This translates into CASSIKGGYEQYF.

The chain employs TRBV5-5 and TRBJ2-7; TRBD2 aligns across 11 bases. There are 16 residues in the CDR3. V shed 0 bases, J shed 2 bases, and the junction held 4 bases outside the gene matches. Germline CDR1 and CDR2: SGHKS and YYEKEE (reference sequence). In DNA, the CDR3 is TGTGCCAGCAGCTTGGGGGATAGCGGGAGGGCCTACGAGCAGTACTTC. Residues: CASSLGDSGRAYEQYF.

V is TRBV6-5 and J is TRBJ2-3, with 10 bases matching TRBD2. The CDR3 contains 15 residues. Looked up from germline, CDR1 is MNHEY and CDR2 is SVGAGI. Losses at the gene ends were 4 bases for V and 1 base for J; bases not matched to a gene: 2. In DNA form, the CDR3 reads TGTGCCAGCAGTTCAGGACTAGCGGGCACAGATACGCAGTATTTT. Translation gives CASSSGLAGTDTQYF.

The CDR3 coding sequence is TGTGCCAGCAGCCAAGGATCATTATCCAACGAGCAGTACTTC. Its protein is CASSQGSLSNEQYF. The chain carries TRBV14 and TRBJ2-7, with D hard to call. The CDR3 has 14 residues. Germline V lookup: CDR1 SGHDN, CDR2 FVKESK. Trimming took off 1 base at V and 5 bases at J, with 12 bases between the two ends.